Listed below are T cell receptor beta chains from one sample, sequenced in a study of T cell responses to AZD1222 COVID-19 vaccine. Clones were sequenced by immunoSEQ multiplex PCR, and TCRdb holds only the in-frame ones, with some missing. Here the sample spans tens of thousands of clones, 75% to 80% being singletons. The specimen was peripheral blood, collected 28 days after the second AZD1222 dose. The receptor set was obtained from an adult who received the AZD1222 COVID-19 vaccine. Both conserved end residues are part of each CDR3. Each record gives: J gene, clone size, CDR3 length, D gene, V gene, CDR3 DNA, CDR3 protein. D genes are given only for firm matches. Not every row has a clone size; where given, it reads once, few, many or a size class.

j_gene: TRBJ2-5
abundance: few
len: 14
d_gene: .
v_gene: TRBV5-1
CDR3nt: TGCGCCAGCAGCTTGGCCGCAGGGAGGGAGACCCAGTACTTC
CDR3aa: CASSLAAGRETQYF

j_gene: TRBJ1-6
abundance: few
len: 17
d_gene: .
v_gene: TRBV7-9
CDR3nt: TGTGCCAGCAGCTTTCCTTCCGGGGGGGATGCTAATTCACCCCTCCACTTT
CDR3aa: CASSFPSGGDANSPLHF

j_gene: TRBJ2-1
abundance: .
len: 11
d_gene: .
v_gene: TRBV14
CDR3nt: TGTGCCAGCAGCCAGGCATATGAGCAGTTCTTC
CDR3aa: CASSQAYEQFF

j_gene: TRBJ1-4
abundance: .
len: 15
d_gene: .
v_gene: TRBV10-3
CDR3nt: TGTGCCATCAGTGAAGGCAACCTCCCTAATGAAAAACTGTTTTTT
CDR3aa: CAISEGNLPNEKLFF

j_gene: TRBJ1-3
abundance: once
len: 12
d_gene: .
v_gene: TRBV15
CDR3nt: TGTGCCACCAGCAGAGTCGGGGACACCATATATTTT
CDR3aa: CATSRVGDTIYF

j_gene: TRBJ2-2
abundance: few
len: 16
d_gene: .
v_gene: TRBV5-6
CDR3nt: TGTGCCAGCAGCTTGTGGTCGGTTCGGAACACCGGGGAGCTGTTTTTT
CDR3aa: CASSLWSVRNTGELFF

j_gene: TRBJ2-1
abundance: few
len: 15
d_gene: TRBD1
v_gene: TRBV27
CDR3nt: TGTGCCAGCAGTTTGGACAGGGTGTTCTACAATGAGCAGTTCTTC
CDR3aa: CASSLDRVFYNEQFF

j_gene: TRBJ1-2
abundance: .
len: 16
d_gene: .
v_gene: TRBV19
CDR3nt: TGTGCCAGTAGCAGCGGGACGGCTAAGGACTACTATGGCTACACCTTC
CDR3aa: CASSSGTAKDYYGYTF

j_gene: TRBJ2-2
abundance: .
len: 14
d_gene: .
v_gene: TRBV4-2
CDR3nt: TGTGCCAGCAGCCAAGGCGAGGTTGCCGGGGAGCTGTTTTTT
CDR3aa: CASSQGEVAGELFF

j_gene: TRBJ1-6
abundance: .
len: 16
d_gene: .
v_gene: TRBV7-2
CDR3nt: TGTGCCACCTCGAAACAGGGATTGAGTAATAATTCACCCCTCCACTTT
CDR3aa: CATSKQGLSNNSPLHF

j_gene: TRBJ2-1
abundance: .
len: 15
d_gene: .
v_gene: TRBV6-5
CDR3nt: TGTGCCAGCAGTTTCACGACTGGCGGATACAATGAGCAGTTCTTC
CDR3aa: CASSFTTGGYNEQFF

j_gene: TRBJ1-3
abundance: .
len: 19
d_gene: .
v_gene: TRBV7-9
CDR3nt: TGTGCCAGCAGCCCAGGCCAAGCACCGGGGGCTCGACTTACGAGCGCCATATATTTT
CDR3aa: CASSPGQAPGARLTSAIYF

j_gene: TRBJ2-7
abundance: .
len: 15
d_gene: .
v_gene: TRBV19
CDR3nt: TGTGCCAGTAGTATAGATGTAGTTCAGTCCTACGAGCAGTACTTC
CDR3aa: CASSIDVVQSYEQYF

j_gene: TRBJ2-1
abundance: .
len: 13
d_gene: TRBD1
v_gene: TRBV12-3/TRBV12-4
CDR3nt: TGTGCCAGCAGTCCACAGGGGTACAATGAGCAGTTCTTC
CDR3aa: CASSPQGYNEQFF

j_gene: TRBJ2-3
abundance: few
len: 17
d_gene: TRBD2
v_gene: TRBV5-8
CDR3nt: TGTGCCAGCAGCTTCCAGGGGACTAGCGGAATCACAGATACGCAGTATTTT
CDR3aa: CASSFQGTSGITDTQYF

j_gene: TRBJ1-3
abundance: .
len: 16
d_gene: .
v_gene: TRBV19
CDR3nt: TGTGCCAGTACAACGGCAGGGAGGGCCTCTGGAAACACCATATATTTT
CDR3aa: CASTTAGRASGNTIYF

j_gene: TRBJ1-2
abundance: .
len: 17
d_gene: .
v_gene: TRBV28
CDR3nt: TGTGCCAGCAGTTTCATAGGCAGGGTGATAGCTAACTATGGCTACACCTTC
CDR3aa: CASSFIGRVIANYGYTF

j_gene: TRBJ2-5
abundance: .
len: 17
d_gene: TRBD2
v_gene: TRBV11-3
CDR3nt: TGTGCCAGCAGCTACCAACCCACCGGGAGGGGAGGAAAGACCCAGTACTTC
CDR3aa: CASSYQPTGRGGKTQYF

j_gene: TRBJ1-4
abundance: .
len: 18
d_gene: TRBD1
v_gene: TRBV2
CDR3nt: TGTGCCAGCAGAGGCCCCTTACAGGGGTCCAGCCGTAATGAAAAACTGTTTTTT
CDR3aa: CASRGPLQGSSRNEKLFF

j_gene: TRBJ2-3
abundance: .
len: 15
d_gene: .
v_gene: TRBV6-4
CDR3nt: TGTGCCAGCAGCGAAGGACATATTAGCACAGATACGCAGTATTTT
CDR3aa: CASSEGHISTDTQYF

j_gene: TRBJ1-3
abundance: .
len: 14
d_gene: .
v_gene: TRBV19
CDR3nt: TGTGCCAGTAGGACTGACAGGTCTGGAAACACCATATATTTT
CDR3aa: CASRTDRSGNTIYF

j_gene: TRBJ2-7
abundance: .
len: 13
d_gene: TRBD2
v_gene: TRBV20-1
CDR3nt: TGCAGTGCTAGTGCTAGCGGGGGCTACGAGCAGTACTTC
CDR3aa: CSASASGGYEQYF

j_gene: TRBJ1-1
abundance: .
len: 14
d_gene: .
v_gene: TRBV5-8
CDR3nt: TGTGCCAGCAGCTTGCCTACGCCTAACACTGAAGCTTTCTTT
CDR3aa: CASSLPTPNTEAFF

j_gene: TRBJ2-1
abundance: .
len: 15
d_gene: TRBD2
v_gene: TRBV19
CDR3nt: TGTGCCAGTAGTACAGCCGGGACTAGCGGAAATGAGCAGTTCTTC
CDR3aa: CASSTAGTSGNEQFF

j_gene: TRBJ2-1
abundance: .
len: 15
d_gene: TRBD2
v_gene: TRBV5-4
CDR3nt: TGTGCCAGCAGCTTTGATGGACTAGCCCTCGCTGAGCAGTTCTTC
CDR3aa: CASSFDGLALAEQFF

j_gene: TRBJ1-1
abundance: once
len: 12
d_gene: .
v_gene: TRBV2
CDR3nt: TGTGCCAGCAGCTATACCGATATTGAAGCTTTCTTT
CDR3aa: CASSYTDIEAFF

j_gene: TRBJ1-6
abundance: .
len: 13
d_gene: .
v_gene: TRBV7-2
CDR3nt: TGTGCCAGCAGCTTAGCTGCAGGTTCACCCCTCCACTTT
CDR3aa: CASSLAAGSPLHF

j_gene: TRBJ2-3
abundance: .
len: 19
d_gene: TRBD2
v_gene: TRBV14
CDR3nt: TGTGCCAGCAGCCAAGCGCCTAGCGGGCGGGTTACTTTCACAGATACGCAGTATTTT
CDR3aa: CASSQAPSGRVTFTDTQYF

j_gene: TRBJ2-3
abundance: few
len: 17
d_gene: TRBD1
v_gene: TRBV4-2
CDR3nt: TGTGCCAGCAGCCAATCCCCGGGACAGGGGGCTGGAGATACGCAGTATTTT
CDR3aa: CASSQSPGQGAGDTQYF

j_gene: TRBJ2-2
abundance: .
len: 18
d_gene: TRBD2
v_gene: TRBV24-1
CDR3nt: TGTGCCGCTGGAGGCGGGGGGCCTGTTACCGCGGACACCGGGGAGCTGTTTTTT
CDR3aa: CAAGGGGPVTADTGELFF

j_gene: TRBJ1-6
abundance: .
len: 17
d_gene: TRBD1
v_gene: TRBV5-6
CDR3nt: TGTGCCAGCAGCTCCGGACAGGGGAGATTAGGTAATTCACCCCTCCACTTT
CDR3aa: CASSSGQGRLGNSPLHF

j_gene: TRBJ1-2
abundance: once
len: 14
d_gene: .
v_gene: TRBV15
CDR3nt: TGTGCCACCAGCAGAGATTTCGGGGCCGATGGCTACACCTTC
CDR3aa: CATSRDFGADGYTF

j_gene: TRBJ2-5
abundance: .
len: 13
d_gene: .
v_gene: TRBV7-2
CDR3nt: TGTGCCAGCAGCTCTCGGTTTCAAGAGACCCAGTACTTC
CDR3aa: CASSSRFQETQYF

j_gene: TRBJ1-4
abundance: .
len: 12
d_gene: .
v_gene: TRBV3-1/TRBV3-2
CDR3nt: TGTGCCAGCGGACGGGGGAGCGAAAAACTGTTTTTT
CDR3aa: CASGRGSEKLFF

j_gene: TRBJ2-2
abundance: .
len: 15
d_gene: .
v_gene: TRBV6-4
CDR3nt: TGTGCCAGCAGTGGGTCTAGGCAGGGCCCCGGGGAGCTGTTTTTT
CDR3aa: CASSGSRQGPGELFF

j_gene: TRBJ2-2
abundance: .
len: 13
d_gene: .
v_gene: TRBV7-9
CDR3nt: TGTGCCAGCAGCTTCTTTAAAGACGGGGAGCTGTTTTTT
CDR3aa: CASSFFKDGELFF

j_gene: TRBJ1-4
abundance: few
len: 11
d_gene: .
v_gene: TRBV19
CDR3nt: TGTGCCACTAAAACAGGGACAAAACTGTTTTTT
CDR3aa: CATKTGTKLFF

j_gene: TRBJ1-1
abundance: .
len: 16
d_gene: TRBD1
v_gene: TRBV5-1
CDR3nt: TGCGCCAGCAGCTTGGGGGACAGGTTGGTGAACACTGAAGCTTTCTTT
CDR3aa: CASSLGDRLVNTEAFF

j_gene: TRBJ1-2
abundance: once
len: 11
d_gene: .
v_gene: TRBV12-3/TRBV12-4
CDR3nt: TGTGCCAGCAGTACTACAGGGTCTTACACCTTC
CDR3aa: CASSTTGSYTF

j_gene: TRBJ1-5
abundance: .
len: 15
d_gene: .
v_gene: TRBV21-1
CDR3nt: TGTGCCAGCAGCAAAGATCCGACGGCCAATCAGCCCCAGCATTTT
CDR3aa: CASSKDPTANQPQHF

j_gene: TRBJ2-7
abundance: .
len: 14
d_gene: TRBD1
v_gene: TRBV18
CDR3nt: TGTGCCAGCTCACCTCCGGGACAGACCTACGAGCAGTACTTC
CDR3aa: CASSPPGQTYEQYF

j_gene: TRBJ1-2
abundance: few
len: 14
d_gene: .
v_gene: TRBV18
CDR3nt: TGTGCCAGCTCACCAGTGGGTAGGAACTATGGCTACACCTTC
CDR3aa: CASSPVGRNYGYTF